This TCR beta chain comes out of a study of T cell changes during pregnancy in multiple sclerosis (dated by TCRdb to between 2018 and 2021). Notes on the research overall: The study examined how the T cell repertoire changed over the course of pregnancy in women with multiple sclerosis.

Worth noting for this clone: This clone's antigen is unknown. No much larger clone is present one base from it, and per-base qualities are unavailable.

Library creation used the immunoSEQ multiplex PCR assay. The table was pulled from immuneACCESS by TCRdb, which kept in-frame rearrangements only. Such tables lose some clones; where checked, under half of the loss comes from unresolved V genes, and the rest has no known cause. This sample is represented by tens of thousands of clones; 89% of them were singletons. The ten biggest clones cover 10% to 12% of the sample. Counted from cysteine to phenylalanine, this CDR3 has 13 amino acids. Solely the CDR3 DNA is kept, with 39 bases framed from the first base. Via the germline V gene (reference sequence), CDR1 is LNHNV and CDR2 YYDKDF. V sheds 3 bases and J sheds 3 bases, leaving 8 bases between their ends.

In this chain, TRBV15 is recombined with TRBJ1-2, with the D segment identity uncertain. Source: CD8+ T cells from peripheral blood mononuclear cells, taken in the third trimester of pregnancy. This clonotype was sampled from a female donor with multiple sclerosis, enrolled in a pregnancy study. The CDR3 amino acid sequence is: CATSSRRDYGYTF. The DNA sequence follows: TGTGCCACCAGCAGCCGGAGGGACTATGGCTACACCTTC.